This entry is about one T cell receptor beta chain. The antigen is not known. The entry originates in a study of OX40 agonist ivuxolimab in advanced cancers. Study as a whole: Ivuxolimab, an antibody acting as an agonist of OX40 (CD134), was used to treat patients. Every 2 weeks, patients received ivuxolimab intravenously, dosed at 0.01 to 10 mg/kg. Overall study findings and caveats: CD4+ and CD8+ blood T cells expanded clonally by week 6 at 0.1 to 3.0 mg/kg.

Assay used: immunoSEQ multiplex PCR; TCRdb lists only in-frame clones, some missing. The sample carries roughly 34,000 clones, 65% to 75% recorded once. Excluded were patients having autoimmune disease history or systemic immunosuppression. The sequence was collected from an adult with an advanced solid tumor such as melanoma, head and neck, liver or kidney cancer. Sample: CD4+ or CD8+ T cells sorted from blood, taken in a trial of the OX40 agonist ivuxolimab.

CDR3 in amino acids: CATSRDRGGRSYEQYV. The CDR3 DNA sequence: TGTGCCACCAGCAGAGATCGGGGAGGTCGCTCCTACGAGCAGTACGTC. The chain has TRBV15 and TRBJ2-7, with D possibly matching TRBD2 (6 bases). CDR3 length: 16 amino acids. Between the trimmed V and J ends, which lost 0 bases and 0 bases, there was a span of 12 bases. The V gene's germline CDR1 is LNHNV and CDR2 YYDKDF (reference sequence).